This T cell receptor beta chain emerged from a study of T cell responses to AZD1222 COVID-19 vaccine. Overall study findings and caveats: Baseline serology detected seropositivity in only six AZD1222 recipients. Most donors were white British and more were female, and clonal diversity was possibly underestimated. Reportedly, nearly half the spike-specific TCRs target unmutated variant regions. An increase in Spike-specific TCR breadth and depth was observed after two AZD1222 doses.

Germline V gives CDR1 GTSNPN, CDR2 SVGIG (reference sequence). V lost 2 bases, J lost 5 bases, and 17 bases stayed unmatched. This CDR3 comprises 17 residues. Notes on this clone: Its antigen is not identified.

This table comes from immunoSEQ multiplex PCR, and its TCRdb copy is limited to in-frame clones, with some not included. The data show 130,000 to 150,000 clones, approximately 90% seen once. The specimen was peripheral blood, collected on day 0 of AZD1222 vaccination. The V gene is TRBV30, the J gene TRBJ1-2; 7 bases match TRBD1. This clonotype originated in an adult in good health. The CDR3 region has the DNA TGTGCCTGGAGTCATTCTTCGGTCGGACAGGCTTATTATGGCTACACCTTC. This sequence encodes CAWSHSSVGQAYYGYTF.